The following is a TCR beta chain sequence with its context. Its cognate antigen has yet to be identified. Per-base qualities were not stored, and no clone one base away is much larger. These data originate in a study of blood T cell repertoires in COVID-19 (dated by TCRdb to 2020 to 2022). Background on the whole study: The collaborator samples originated in the United States, Italy and Spain and spanned the acute and convalescent phases of COVID-19. The material from the prospective study consisted of cDNA or gDNA derived from T cells, B-cell-depleted T cells, or PBMCs. Deeply sampled blood TCRbeta repertoires from subjects exposed to, actively infected with, or recovered from COVID-19 were included in the dataset. The repertoires were released in a freely available public database meant as a resource for research on the immune response to SARS-CoV-2. Samples came from the ongoing ImmuneRACE study (first 160 participants) plus 1,254 subjects from 6 global collaborators. Sample metadata almost always included a de-identified subject ID, COVID-19 status, age in years and sex. Where HLA class I and class II types were available, the types were taken from metadata supplied by the sample provider, not from assay-based typing.

The immunoSEQ Assay, a bias-controlled multiplex PCR, was used to amplify TCRbeta CDR3 regions from genomic DNA. Concerning the study's data processing: The number of nucleated cells in each sample was estimated by amplification of reference gene primers within the assay. Sequence reads were collapsed and filtered to measure the absolute abundance of every unique TCRbeta CDR3 rearrangement. For each sample, productive Simpson clonality was calculated as the square root of Simpson's diversity index over productive rearrangements. This is the immuneACCESS table as TCRdb keeps it, with only in-frame sequences that have V and J called. A part of the clones is gone; compared with another copy, unresolved V genes explain less than half, and the rest is unexplained. V, J and clone size derive from that table, while D and trimming were established from the DNA sequence. The sample profile shows more than 90,000 clones; approximately 86% of them were found once. The top ten hold 9.5% to 15% of the sample.

Summary of the overall study and its limitations: The amount of clinical and demographic metadata varied by source and participant and was provided uncurated.

Each collaborating institution followed its own protocols to collect whole blood in K2EDTA tubes. For TCRbeta analysis, collaborators shipped samples as frozen whole blood, isolated PBMCs, or DNA extracted from either of those sample types. CDR1 and CDR2 (SEHNR, FQNEAQ) derive from the germline V gene (reference sequence). The CDR3 spans 17 residues, from the cysteine through the phenylalanine. Here the CDR3 DNA is all that survives: 51 bases in frame from base 1. Germline trimming: 1 base from V, 1 base from J; junction bases outside gene matches: 7. Recombination linked TRBV7-9 to TRBJ2-4; TRBD1 fits 7 bases in the junction. Sequenced sample: peripheral blood. This TCR came from a human donor in a cohort sampled during active COVID-19. The nucleotide sequence is given as TGTGCCAGCAGCTTAGTGGTTGAACAGGGGGCCAAAAACATTCAGTACTTC. Translated, this gives CASSLVVEQGAKNIQYF.